These 8 T cell receptor beta chains came from one sample sequenced in a study of T cell responses to AZD1222 COVID-19 vaccine. Sequencing was performed with immunoSEQ multiplex PCR; in TCRdb, only in-frame clones are kept and a portion is missing. The sample has 150,000 to 190,000 clones; 80% to 90% are singletons. This specimen was peripheral blood, taken after recovery from COVID-19. The receptors come from an adult who had recovered from COVID-19.

Comments on this clone: Within the sample, other DNA sequences also encode this same CDR3. The chain's CDR3 is CASSLNRNYEQYF. CDR3 DNA sequence: TGCGCCAGCAGCTTAAACAGGAACTACGAGCAGTACTTC. This chain connects TRBV5-1 to TRBJ2-7, with a tentative D call TRBD1 (5 bases). The CDR3 runs 13 residues. Germline V gene sequence: CDR1 SGHRS, CDR2 YFSETQ. Trimming stripped 2 bases from V and 3 bases from J, with 9 bases between. Complete variable domain (other parts from reference TRBV5-1 and TRBJ2-7): KAGVTQTPRYLIKTRGQQVTLSCSPISGHRSVSWYQQTPGQGLQFLFEYFSETQRNKGNFPGRFSGRQFSNSRSEMNVSTLELGDSALYLCASSLNRNYEQYFGPGTRLTVT.

The chain is built from TRBV11-2 and TRBJ1-4, with D uncertain. This CDR3 spans 13 amino acids. Germline V gives CDR1 SGHAT, CDR2 FQNNGV. Trimming stripped 5 bases from V and 2 bases from J, with 6 bases between. In DNA form, the CDR3 reads TGTGCCAGCAGCCGCGGGACTAATGAAAAACTGTTTTTT. Encoded protein: CASSRGTNEKLFF.

This clone has just a few counts. This chain joins TRBV9 and TRBJ2-4, with TRBD2 as a possible D gene (5 bases). Germline V gene sequence: CDR1 SGDLS, CDR2 YYNGEE. The CDR3 has 15 residues. Trimming pared 1 base from V and 8 bases from J, leaving 16 bases between. CDR3 region: CASSVFDGVRDIQYF. The CDR3, as DNA: TGTGCCAGCAGCGTATTTGATGGGGTGAGGGACATTCAGTACTTC.

The chain links TRBV11-2 to TRBJ2-1; perhaps D is TRBD1 or TRBD2 (5 bases each). This CDR3 contains 14 residues. The V gene lost 5 bases and the J gene lost 2 bases, with 10 bases spanning the gap. Germline V gives CDR1 SGHAT, CDR2 FQNNGV. CDR3 sequence: CASSRGAAYNEQFF. As DNA, the CDR3 is TGTGCCAGCAGCAGAGGGGCAGCCTACAATGAGCAGTTCTTC.

This chain links TRBV4-2 with TRBJ2-2, with D unresolved. The CDR3 runs to 17 residues. Germline CDR1 and CDR2: LGHNA and YNFKEQ. The ends were cut back, 0 bases at V and 6 bases at J, with 17 bases in the middle. CDR3 protein: CASSQDPGSRWPGELFF. DNA for the CDR3: TGTGCCAGCAGCCAAGATCCGGGTAGTCGTTGGCCCGGGGAGCTGTTTTTT.

The chain combines TRBV18 with TRBJ2-5; D gene uncertain. Germline V gene lookup returns CDR1 KGHSH and CDR2 LQKENI. V shed 0 bases and J shed 2 bases, with 7 bases lying between them. The CDR3 is 14 amino acids. This CDR3 is CASSPPQIQETQYF. In DNA form, the CDR3 reads TGTGCCAGCTCACCACCCCAGATACAAGAGACCCAGTACTTC.

The J gene is TRBJ2-1, the V gene TRBV3-1 (or the pseudogene TRBV3-2); D ambiguous. The V end lost 4 bases, the J end lost 0 bases, and 13 bases lay between the germline ends. This CDR3 has 16 amino acids. From germline, CDR1 is LGHDT and CDR2 YNNKEL (reference sequence). CDR3 residues: CASSPPPSSSYNEQFF. CDR3 DNA sequence: TGTGCCAGCAGCCCCCCTCCCTCTAGCTCCTACAATGAGCAGTTCTTC.

This chain joins TRBV5-1 and TRBJ1-4; D unresolved. Germline V gene data show CDR1 as SGHRS and CDR2 as YFSETQ. This CDR3 is 16 amino acids long. V lost 1 base to trimming and J lost 0 bases, with 10 bases between them. For the CDR3, the DNA is TGCGCCAGCAGCTTGACCGGCTCACCAACTAATGAAAAACTGTTTTTT. Protein: CASSLTGSPTNEKLFF. Variable domain in full (rest from reference TRBV5-1 and TRBJ1-4): KAGVTQTPRYLIKTRGQQVTLSCSPISGHRSVSWYQQTPGQGLQFLFEYFSETQRNKGNFPGRFSGRQFSNSRSEMNVSTLELGDSALYLCASSLTGSPTNEKLFFGSGTQLSVL.